The T cell receptor (beta chain) described here comes from a study of blood T cell repertoires in COVID-19. About the study: Whether acute or convalescent, the COVID-19 samples came from the United States, Italy and Spain. PBMCs, B-cell-depleted T cells, or T cells provided the cDNA or gDNA that made up the material.

Methods used by the authors: Amplification with reference gene primers provided the estimates of nucleated cell counts. Assay: immunoSEQ multiplex PCR; the TCRdb copy retains only in-frame clones and omits some. The V and J calls and clone size come from that table; D and trimming were worked out from the DNA. The sample shows about 78,000 clones, approximately 90% of them seen only once. The sequence was obtained from a man in his 70s with active or convalescent COVID-19. Sequences were obtained from peripheral blood.

The CDR3 DNA follows: TGTGCCATCAGTGAAAGCGGGAGTAGTAGGGGCACAGATACGCAGTATTTT. This gives the protein CAISESGSSRGTDTQYF. The chain recombines TRBV10-3 with TRBJ2-3, with 8 bases aligning to TRBD2. Germline V gene data show CDR1 as ENHRY and CDR2 as SYGVKD. J was trimmed by 1 base and V by 3 bases; bases with no gene match: 9. The CDR3 totals 17 residues.